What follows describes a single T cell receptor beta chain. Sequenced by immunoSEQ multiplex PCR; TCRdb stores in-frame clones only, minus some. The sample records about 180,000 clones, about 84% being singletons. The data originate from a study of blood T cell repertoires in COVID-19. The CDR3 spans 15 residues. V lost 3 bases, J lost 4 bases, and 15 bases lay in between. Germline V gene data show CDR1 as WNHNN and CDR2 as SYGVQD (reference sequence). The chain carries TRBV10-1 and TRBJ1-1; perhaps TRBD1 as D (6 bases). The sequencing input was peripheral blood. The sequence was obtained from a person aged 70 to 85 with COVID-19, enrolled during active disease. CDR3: CASSDHREPGTEAFF. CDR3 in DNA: TGCGCCAGCAGTGACCACAGGGAGCCCGGCACTGAAGCTTTCTTT.